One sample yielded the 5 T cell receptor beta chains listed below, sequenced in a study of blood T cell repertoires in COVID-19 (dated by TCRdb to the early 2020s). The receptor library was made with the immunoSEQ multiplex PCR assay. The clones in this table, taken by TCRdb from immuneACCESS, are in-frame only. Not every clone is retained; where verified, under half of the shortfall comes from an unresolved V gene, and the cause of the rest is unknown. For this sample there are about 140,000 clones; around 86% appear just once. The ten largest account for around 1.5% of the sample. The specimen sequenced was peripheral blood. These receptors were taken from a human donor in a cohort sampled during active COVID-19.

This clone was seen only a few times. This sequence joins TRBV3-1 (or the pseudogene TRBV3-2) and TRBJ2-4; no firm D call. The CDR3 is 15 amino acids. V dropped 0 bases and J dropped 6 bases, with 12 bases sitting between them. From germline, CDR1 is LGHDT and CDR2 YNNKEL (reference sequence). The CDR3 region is CASSQDMVGANIQYF. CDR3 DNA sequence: TGTGCCAGCAGCCAAGATATGGTCGGAGCAAACATTCAGTACTTC.

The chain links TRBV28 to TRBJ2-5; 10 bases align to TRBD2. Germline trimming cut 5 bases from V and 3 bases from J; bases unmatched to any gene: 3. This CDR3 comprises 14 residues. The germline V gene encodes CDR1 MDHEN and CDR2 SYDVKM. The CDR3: CASSLGLAEETQYF. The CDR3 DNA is TGTGCCAGCAGTCTAGGACTAGCGGAAGAGACCCAGTACTTC. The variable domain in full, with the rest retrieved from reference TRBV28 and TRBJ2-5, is DVKVTQSSRYLVKRTGEKVFLECVQDMDHENMFWYRQDPGLGLRLIYFSYDVKMKEKGDIPEGYSVSREKKERFSLILESASTNQTSMYLCASSLGLAEETQYFGPGTRLLVL.

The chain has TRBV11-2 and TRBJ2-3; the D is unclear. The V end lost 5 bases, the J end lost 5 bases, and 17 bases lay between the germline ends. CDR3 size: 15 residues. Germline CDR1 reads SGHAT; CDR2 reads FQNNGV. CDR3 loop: CASSIRILIEDTQYF. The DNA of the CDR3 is TGTGCCAGCAGCATCAGAATCCTGATTGAAGATACGCAGTATTTT.

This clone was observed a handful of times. CDR3 sequence: CASSASMAGTEAFF. The CDR3 nucleotides read TGTGCCAGCTCAGCTTCTATGGCAGGGACTGAAGCTTTCTTT. The chain joins TRBV11-1 to TRBJ1-1; maybe TRBD1 (5 bases). The CDR3 totals 14 residues. Per germline, CDR1 SGHAT and CDR2 FQDESV (reference sequence). The V end lost 8 bases, the J end lost 5 bases, and 18 bases lay between the germline ends.

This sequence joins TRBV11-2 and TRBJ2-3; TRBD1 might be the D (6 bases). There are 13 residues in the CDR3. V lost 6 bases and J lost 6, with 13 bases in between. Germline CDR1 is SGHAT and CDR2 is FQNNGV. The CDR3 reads CASRIQGLDTQYF. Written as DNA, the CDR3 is TGTGCCAGCAGAATACAGGGATTGGATACGCAGTATTTT. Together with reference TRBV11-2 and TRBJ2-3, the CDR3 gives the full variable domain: EAGVAQSPRYKIIEKRQSVAFWCNPISGHATLYWYQQILGQGPKLLIQFQNNGVVDDSQLPKDRFSAERLKGVDSTLKIQPAKLEDSAVYLCASRIQGLDTQYFGPGTRLTVL.